Presented here are 26 T cell receptor beta chains from one specimen sequenced in a study of T cell clusters in autoimmune cytopenias. TRB was amplified by touch-down multiplex PCR, primer pools A and B combined. Each CDR3 protein gets one entry in TCRdb, which reprocessed the multiplex PCR reads and gives no DNA. The specimen's table records 5,500 or so distinct CDR3 sequences. TRB amplification used around 260 ng of peripheral blood genomic DNA. These sequences were also reported in another study, on T cell repertoires in aging, cancer and after chemotherapy.

The sequenced material came from peripheral blood. These receptors were collected from a human donor in good health.

This clonotype shows up as medium-sized by frequency. The CDR3 protein is CASSSTGFNYGYTF. The gene calls are TRBV19 and TRBJ1-2; the D call from TCRdb, TRBD1, cannot be confirmed without DNA. This CDR3 comprises 14 residues. CDR1 is LNHDA, CDR2 SQIVND, per germline (reference sequence).

The chain couples TRBV18 to TRBJ1-1; there is no DNA to check the TCRdb D call of TRBD1. The V gene's germline CDR1 is KGHSH and CDR2 LQKENI. The CDR3 runs to 13 residues. CDR3 loop: CASSLNRETEAFF.

In terms of frequency, this clonotype is medium-sized. The genes are TRBV6-5 and TRBJ2-5; TCRdb indicates TRBD2, and absent DNA this call remains unverified. Germline CDR1 reads MNHEY; CDR2 reads SVGAGI. The CDR3 totals 15 residues. The CDR3 reads CASSYSERVGETQYF.

This clonotype shows up as medium-sized by frequency. The chain is built from TRBV12-3 or TRBV12-4 and TRBJ1-6; TCRdb names TRBD1, which stays unverified in the absence of DNA. The CDR3 extends over 14 amino acids. CDR3: CASSLRDRGQPLHF.

In terms of frequency, this clonotype is medium-sized. V gene TRBV6-6 combines with J gene TRBJ1-1; the TCRdb call, TRBD1, lacks DNA for checking. Germline V gives CDR1 MNHNY, CDR2 SVGAGI (reference sequence). The CDR3 covers 14 residues. The CDR3 reads CASKPTGTVTEAFF.

Judged by frequency, this clonotype is medium-sized. The chain uses TRBV6-1 and TRBJ1-4. Germline values: CDR1 MNHNS, CDR2 SASEGT. The CDR3 runs to 15 residues. This CDR3 is CASSEDVTFNEKLFF.

By frequency, this clonotype registers medium-sized. The genes are TRBV19 and TRBJ1-2; TCRdb indicates TRBD1, and absent DNA this call remains unverified. This CDR3 has 17 amino acids. CDR1 and CDR2 (germline): LNHDA, SQIVND (reference sequence). The chain's CDR3 is CVLRWDRGRPPFEGYTF.

This clonotype is deemed medium-sized (0.01 to 0.1%) by its frequency. The V gene is TRBV11-1, the J gene TRBJ1-4; checking the TCRdb D call of TRBD1 is not possible without DNA. The CDR3 is made up of 16 amino acids. CDR1 and CDR2 from the germline V gene are SGHAT and FQDESV (reference sequence). The CDR3 region is CASSPWSHGTHEKLFF.

CDR3: CASSPTRNVIKETQYF. The chain links TRBV11-2 to TRBJ2-5; the TCRdb call, TRBD1, lacks DNA for checking. The CDR3 runs 16 residues. Germline V gene data show CDR1 as SGHAT and CDR2 as FQNNGV.

This clonotype registers medium-sized by frequency. This sequence joins TRBV27 and TRBJ2-1; TCRdb reports TRBD2, a call that lacks DNA to check it against. The CDR3 consists of 17 residues. Looked up from germline, CDR1 is MNHEY and CDR2 is SMNVEV (reference sequence). CDR3 in amino acids: CASSLSSGRAYSNEQFF.

The chain joins TRBV7-2 to TRBJ2-1; TCRdb designates TRBD2, a call that cannot be tested without DNA. The CDR3 is made up of 14 amino acids. CDR1 is SGHTA and CDR2 is FQGNSA in the germline V gene. CDR3 amino acids: CATHSGRAPNEQFF.

Frequency places this clonotype as medium-sized. CDR3 sequence reads: CASSLTGPNEKLFF. The V and J genes are TRBV5-4 and TRBJ1-4; as DNA is missing, the TRBD1 call by TCRdb cannot be tested. This CDR3 contains 14 residues. Germline V CDR1 and CDR2: SGHNT, YYREEE (reference sequence).

The chain has TRBV7-2 and TRBJ2-1; TCRdb names TRBD2, which stays unverified in the absence of DNA. Germline CDR1 reads SGHTA; CDR2 reads FQGNSA. The length of the CDR3 is 16 residues. The CDR3 is CASSSRLAGFGIEQFF.

Frequency places this clonotype as medium-sized. The CDR3 sequence is CASSPMELYGYTF. This chain joins TRBV19 and TRBJ1-2. The CDR3 sequence is 13 residues long. CDR1 and CDR2 from the germline V gene are LNHDA and SQIVND (reference sequence). The full variable domain, its missing parts supplied by reference TRBV19 and TRBJ1-2, is DGGITQSPKYLFRKEGQNVTLSCEQNLNHDAMYWYRQDPGQGLRLIYYSQIVNDFQKGDIAEGYSVSREKKESFPLTVTSAQKNPTAFYLCASSPMELYGYTFGSGTRLTVV.

This chain connects TRBV6-5 to TRBJ1-5; TCRdb selects TRBD1, and the lack of DNA leaves this call unchecked. The CDR3 contains 16 residues. CDR1 is MNHEY, CDR2 SVGAGI, per germline. CDR3 region: CASSSSQGNSNQPQHF.

V and J are TRBV7-2 and TRBJ2-1; no DNA is available, so the TRBD1 call from TCRdb remains unchecked. The CDR3 has 15 amino acids. Germline values: CDR1 SGHTA, CDR2 FQGNSA. The CDR3 is CASTPRGSGANEQFF.

The chain employs TRBV28 and TRBJ1-2. This CDR3 spans 14 amino acids. Germline lookup yields CDR1 MDHEN and CDR2 SYDVKM. CDR3 sequence: CASNNLLDSYGYTF.

The V call is TRBV2, the J call TRBJ2-2; TCRdb's D call, TRBD2, is unchecked because there is no DNA. The germline V gene encodes CDR1 SNHLY and CDR2 FYNNEI. The CDR3 runs to 16 residues. Here the CDR3 reads CASILAGGPKTGELFF.

This clonotype counts as medium-sized (0.01 to 0.1%) by frequency. The rearrangement links TRBV29-1 to TRBJ1-1. The CDR3 runs to 13 residues. Germline CDR1 SQVTM, CDR2 ANQGSEA. This CDR3 is CSVVQPPNTEAFF.

Frequency places this clonotype as medium-sized. The rearrangement uses TRBV27 and TRBJ2-1; as DNA is missing, the TRBD1 call by TCRdb cannot be tested. Germline V gene lookup returns CDR1 MNHEY and CDR2 SMNVEV (reference sequence). This CDR3 has 13 amino acids. The CDR3 loop reads CASRSGSYNEQFF.

This clonotype counts as medium-sized by frequency. The chain combines TRBV19 with TRBJ1-4; TCRdb gives TRBD1 as the D gene, but with no DNA this cannot be confirmed. In germline, CDR1 is LNHDA, CDR2 SQIVND (reference sequence). The CDR3 has 15 amino acids. The CDR3 region is CASMGGTGKSEKLFF.

This clonotype is medium-sized by frequency. The rearrangement joins TRBV27 to TRBJ2-7. Looked up from germline, CDR1 is MNHEY and CDR2 is SMNVEV (reference sequence). The CDR3 sequence is 12 residues long. The CDR3 is CASSLRLGEQYF.

The chain uses TRBV28 and TRBJ2-7; TCRdb outputs TRBD2, but without DNA this stays unchecked. Germline CDR1 MDHEN, CDR2 SYDVKM. The CDR3 spans 13 residues. CDR3 residues: CASITSGGYEQYF.

This clonotype is medium-sized by frequency. The V call is TRBV30, the J call TRBJ1-1. This CDR3 is 13 amino acids long. Germline V lookup: CDR1 GTSNPN, CDR2 SVGIG (reference sequence). CDR3 protein: CAWSVGLATEAFF.

The V call is TRBV19, the J call TRBJ2-5; TCRdb calls TRBD2, which cannot be checked without DNA. Germline loops: CDR1 LNHDA, CDR2 SQIVND (reference sequence). CDR3 length: 14 amino acids. The CDR3 region is CASMGGGTQGTQYF.

The chain couples TRBV5-1 to TRBJ2-1; TCRdb lists TRBD2, though no DNA is available to test this call. Germline V gene sequence: CDR1 SGHRS, CDR2 YFSETQ. CDR3 length equals 16 residues. The CDR3 region is CASSLVRRPVFNEQFF.